Listed below are T cell receptor beta chains from one sample, sequenced in a study of T cell changes during pregnancy in multiple sclerosis. TCRdb keeps only in-frame clones here, not all; method: immunoSEQ multiplex PCR. The sample contains approximately 80,000 clones, approximately 95% of which appear only once. The source was peripheral blood, collected in the second trimester of pregnancy. All receptors come from a female donor in good health, enrolled as a control in a pregnancy study. Each CDR3 is given with its conserved first and last residue. Fields, in order: D gene, clone size, J gene, V gene, CDR3 DNA, CDR3 protein. The D gene is left open where the match is weak. Size is stated for part of the rows, as once, few or many counts, or as a class when the clone is expanded.

D gene: TRBD1
clone size: .
J gene: TRBJ1-1
V gene: TRBV2
CDR3 DNA: TGTGCCAGCAGTTTCAGACAGGGCGGGAACACTGAAGCTTTCTTT
CDR3 protein: CASSFRQGGNTEAFF

D gene: .
clone size: once
J gene: TRBJ2-5
V gene: TRBV6-1
CDR3 DNA: TGTGCCAGCAGTAATCCCAGCGTAATCCAAGAGACCCAGTACTTC
CDR3 protein: CASSNPSVIQETQYF

D gene: .
clone size: .
J gene: TRBJ2-1
V gene: TRBV9
CDR3 DNA: TGTGCCAGCAGCGTAGGTCGCGGTTTGACCTACAATGAGCAGTTCTTC
CDR3 protein: CASSVGRGLTYNEQFF

D gene: .
clone size: .
J gene: TRBJ2-3
V gene: TRBV11-2
CDR3 DNA: TGTGCCAGCAGCACACTCACGGGGGTGGTGGATACGCAGTATTTT
CDR3 protein: CASSTLTGVVDTQYF

D gene: .
clone size: few
J gene: TRBJ2-2
V gene: TRBV4-1
CDR3 DNA: TGCGCCAGCAGCCAAGATGGAGGGGGGGCCGGGGAGCTGTTTTTT
CDR3 protein: CASSQDGGGAGELFF

D gene: .
clone size: .
J gene: TRBJ2-3
V gene: TRBV27
CDR3 DNA: TGTGCCAGCAGTTTATCGATTTGGGGGGACACAGATACGCAGTATTTT
CDR3 protein: CASSLSIWGDTDTQYF

D gene: .
clone size: .
J gene: TRBJ2-5
V gene: TRBV7-6
CDR3 DNA: TGTGCCAGCAGCGGACAGCGTAGGGAGACCCAGTACTTC
CDR3 protein: CASSGQRRETQYF

D gene: .
clone size: .
J gene: TRBJ2-5
V gene: TRBV4-1
CDR3 DNA: TGCGCCAGCAGCCATCCCGGCGGGACCCAGTACTTC
CDR3 protein: CASSHPGGTQYF

D gene: .
clone size: .
J gene: TRBJ1-1
V gene: TRBV29-1
CDR3 DNA: TGCAGCGTTGAGTACAGCGGTGGAGCTTTCTTT
CDR3 protein: CSVEYSGGAFF

D gene: TRBD2
clone size: .
J gene: TRBJ2-1
V gene: TRBV11-2
CDR3 DNA: TGTGCCAGCAGCGTCGGACTAGCGGGAGCTAATGAGCAGTTCTTC
CDR3 protein: CASSVGLAGANEQFF

D gene: .
clone size: .
J gene: TRBJ1-1
V gene: TRBV27
CDR3 DNA: TGTGCCAGCAGGGCGAACACTGAAGCTTTCTTT
CDR3 protein: CASRANTEAFF

D gene: .
clone size: .
J gene: TRBJ1-4
V gene: TRBV6-1
CDR3 DNA: TGTGCCAGCAATTCGGGGGTGTATAGTGAAAAACTGTTTTTT
CDR3 protein: CASNSGVYSEKLFF

D gene: TRBD2
clone size: once
J gene: TRBJ2-5
V gene: TRBV7-2
CDR3 DNA: TGTGCCAGCAGCCCATCTAGCGGGGGGTACCAAGAGACCCAGTACTTC
CDR3 protein: CASSPSSGGYQETQYF

D gene: .
clone size: .
J gene: TRBJ2-7
V gene: TRBV29-1
CDR3 DNA: TGCAGCGTCGACCGAGGGAGCGGAACCTACGAGCAGTACTTC
CDR3 protein: CSVDRGSGTYEQYF

D gene: TRBD2
clone size: .
J gene: TRBJ2-7
V gene: TRBV2
CDR3 DNA: TGTGCCCAGCGTGGGCTAGCGGGAGTTTCCTCCTACGAGCAGTACTTC
CDR3 protein: CAQRGLAGVSSYEQYF

D gene: .
clone size: once
J gene: TRBJ2-5
V gene: TRBV29-1
CDR3 DNA: TGCAGCGGGAGGGACGGCTTTAAAGAGACCCAGTACTTC
CDR3 protein: CSGRDGFKETQYF

D gene: .
clone size: .
J gene: TRBJ1-1
V gene: TRBV5-4
CDR3 DNA: TGTGCCAGCAGGACTAGTCGAGTTCGGGACACTGAAGCTTTCTTT
CDR3 protein: CASRTSRVRDTEAFF

D gene: .
clone size: .
J gene: TRBJ1-1
V gene: TRBV2
CDR3 DNA: TGTGCCAGCAGTAAAACAGAGCTGAACACTGAAGCTTTCTTT
CDR3 protein: CASSKTELNTEAFF

D gene: .
clone size: .
J gene: TRBJ1-2
V gene: TRBV7-2
CDR3 DNA: TGTGCCAGCAGCTTAGCCCCAGGGTTGGGAGGCTACACCTTC
CDR3 protein: CASSLAPGLGGYTF

D gene: .
clone size: .
J gene: TRBJ2-7
V gene: TRBV9
CDR3 DNA: TGTGCCAGCAGCGTAGGTAGGGGTGGATACGAGCAGTACTTC
CDR3 protein: CASSVGRGGYEQYF

D gene: .
clone size: .
J gene: TRBJ2-3
V gene: TRBV7-9
CDR3 DNA: TGTGCCAGCAGCTTGGTAACGGGGACAGATACGCAGTATTTT
CDR3 protein: CASSLVTGTDTQYF

D gene: .
clone size: .
J gene: TRBJ2-1
V gene: TRBV4-1
CDR3 DNA: TGCGCCAGCAGCCAAGACCGATTGGAGCACTACAATGAGCAGTTCTTC
CDR3 protein: CASSQDRLEHYNEQFF

D gene: TRBD2
clone size: .
J gene: TRBJ2-1
V gene: TRBV19
CDR3 DNA: TGTGCCAGTAGTACCGATCGGACTAGCGTCCACAATGAGCAGTTCTTC
CDR3 protein: CASSTDRTSVHNEQFF

D gene: TRBD1
clone size: .
J gene: TRBJ1-1
V gene: TRBV5-1
CDR3 DNA: TGCGCCAGCAGCTTTGTTACAGGGGGGAAGAACACTGAAGCTTTCTTT
CDR3 protein: CASSFVTGGKNTEAFF

D gene: .
clone size: .
J gene: TRBJ1-1
V gene: TRBV27
CDR3 DNA: TGTGCCAGCAGTTTTTCTGGGCTGAAGAACACTGAAGCTTTCTTT
CDR3 protein: CASSFSGLKNTEAFF

D gene: .
clone size: .
J gene: TRBJ2-1
V gene: TRBV7-9
CDR3 DNA: TGTGCCAGCAGCTTGCGGATAGGCGGATTCTCCTACAATGAGCAGTTCTTC
CDR3 protein: CASSLRIGGFSYNEQFF

D gene: .
clone size: .
J gene: TRBJ2-3
V gene: TRBV9
CDR3 DNA: TGTGCCAGCAGCGTCAGCGGGAGCACAGATACGCAGTATTTT
CDR3 protein: CASSVSGSTDTQYF

D gene: .
clone size: .
J gene: TRBJ1-5
V gene: TRBV7-6
CDR3 DNA: TGTGCCAGCAGCTTAGAACGGGACAATCAGCCCCAGCATTTT
CDR3 protein: CASSLERDNQPQHF

D gene: .
clone size: .
J gene: TRBJ2-3
V gene: TRBV20-1
CDR3 DNA: TGCAGTGCTAGCGGTGTGAATACGCAGTATTTT
CDR3 protein: CSASGVNTQYF

D gene: .
clone size: few
J gene: TRBJ1-5
V gene: TRBV12-5
CDR3 DNA: TGTGCTAGTGACTCCTGCACAGGGACCGATCAGCCCCAGCATTTT
CDR3 protein: CASDSCTGTDQPQHF

D gene: TRBD1
clone size: .
J gene: TRBJ1-3
V gene: TRBV6-5
CDR3 DNA: TGTGCCAGCAGTTACGACAGGGCTTTAGACACCATATATTTT
CDR3 protein: CASSYDRALDTIYF

D gene: .
clone size: .
J gene: TRBJ2-4
V gene: TRBV4-1
CDR3 DNA: TGCGCCAGCAGCCAAGATCAGGGTGTGGTCAACATTCAGTACTTC
CDR3 protein: CASSQDQGVVNIQYF

D gene: .
clone size: .
J gene: TRBJ1-2
V gene: TRBV18
CDR3 DNA: TGTGCCAGCTCACGGGAGGAGCGAGATGATGGCTACACCTTC
CDR3 protein: CASSREERDDGYTF

D gene: TRBD2
clone size: .
J gene: TRBJ2-1
V gene: TRBV18
CDR3 DNA: TGTGCCAGCTCACCGACTAGCGGGGAATACAATGAGCAGTTCTTC
CDR3 protein: CASSPTSGEYNEQFF

D gene: .
clone size: once
J gene: TRBJ2-3
V gene: TRBV6-1
CDR3 DNA: TGTGCCATCGGAGGTTTAGTACCGGGGGATACGCAGTATTTT
CDR3 protein: CAIGGLVPGDTQYF

D gene: TRBD1
clone size: .
J gene: TRBJ1-3
V gene: TRBV7-2
CDR3 DNA: TGTGCCAGCAGCTGGGCAGGGGGCACCGACGGAAACACCATATATTTT
CDR3 protein: CASSWAGGTDGNTIYF

D gene: .
clone size: .
J gene: TRBJ2-3
V gene: TRBV27
CDR3 DNA: TGTGCCAGCAGTTTAAGAACAGGTGTGAATACGCAGTATTTT
CDR3 protein: CASSLRTGVNTQYF

D gene: .
clone size: .
J gene: TRBJ2-3
V gene: TRBV7-8
CDR3 DNA: TGTGCCAGCAGGGACCATCAACAGGTCACGGATACGCAGTATTTT
CDR3 protein: CASRDHQQVTDTQYF

D gene: TRBD1
clone size: .
J gene: TRBJ2-5
V gene: TRBV7-9
CDR3 DNA: TGTGCCAGCAGTTCGAGGGGGCAAGGGACCCAGTACTTC
CDR3 protein: CASSSRGQGTQYF

D gene: TRBD2
clone size: .
J gene: TRBJ2-3
V gene: TRBV6-6
CDR3 DNA: TGTGCCAGCCACCCTCTAGCGGGAGTGCCCACAGATACGCAGTATTTT
CDR3 protein: CASHPLAGVPTDTQYF

D gene: .
clone size: .
J gene: TRBJ2-2
V gene: TRBV7-2
CDR3 DNA: TGTGCCAGCAGCCCCCTCCCGGGACTCCCGAACACCGGGGAGCTGTTTTTT
CDR3 protein: CASSPLPGLPNTGELFF

D gene: TRBD1
clone size: .
J gene: TRBJ1-5
V gene: TRBV2
CDR3 DNA: TGTGCCAGCAGTGGAGACAGGGTCAATCAGCCCCAGCATTTT
CDR3 protein: CASSGDRVNQPQHF

D gene: .
clone size: .
J gene: TRBJ2-7
V gene: TRBV6-6
CDR3 DNA: TGTGCCAGCAGTTACGAAGGGGTCGAGCAGTACTTC
CDR3 protein: CASSYEGVEQYF

D gene: .
clone size: .
J gene: TRBJ2-1
V gene: TRBV5-4
CDR3 DNA: TGTGCCAGCAGCTTGGCCACCGACAGACTCAATGAGCAGTTCTTC
CDR3 protein: CASSLATDRLNEQFF

D gene: TRBD1
clone size: once
J gene: TRBJ2-1
V gene: TRBV28
CDR3 DNA: TGTGCCAGCAGTTACACAACGTACAGGGGCAATGAGCAGTTCTTC
CDR3 protein: CASSYTTYRGNEQFF

D gene: .
clone size: .
J gene: TRBJ1-2
V gene: TRBV2
CDR3 DNA: TGTGCCAGTATCTTAACCCGGAACTATGGCTACACCTTC
CDR3 protein: CASILTRNYGYTF

D gene: TRBD1
clone size: .
J gene: TRBJ1-5
V gene: TRBV19
CDR3 DNA: TGTGCCAGTAGTATAGAAGGGACAGCTTATAGCAATCAGCCCCAGCATTTT
CDR3 protein: CASSIEGTAYSNQPQHF

D gene: .
clone size: .
J gene: TRBJ1-4
V gene: TRBV5-4
CDR3 DNA: TGTGCCAGCAGCTTCCAGGGTTCTCGGGAAAAACTGTTTTTT
CDR3 protein: CASSFQGSREKLFF

D gene: TRBD1
clone size: .
J gene: TRBJ2-3
V gene: TRBV5-4
CDR3 DNA: TGTGCCAGCAGCGAGGGACAGGGAATTGGTACGCAGTATTTT
CDR3 protein: CASSEGQGIGTQYF

D gene: TRBD1
clone size: .
J gene: TRBJ2-7
V gene: TRBV2
CDR3 DNA: TGTGCCAGCAGTGCTACGGACAGGGCCCCCTACGAGCAGTACTTC
CDR3 protein: CASSATDRAPYEQYF

D gene: TRBD2
clone size: .
J gene: TRBJ2-3
V gene: TRBV29-1
CDR3 DNA: TGCAGCGTTGAAGGCTGGGTAGGACTAGCCTCCACAGATACGCAGTATTTT
CDR3 protein: CSVEGWVGLASTDTQYF

D gene: TRBD2
clone size: .
J gene: TRBJ2-7
V gene: TRBV5-1
CDR3 DNA: TGCGCCAGCAGCTTGGCCAGCGGGACTAGCGGGAGGACCCACGAGCAGTACTTC
CDR3 protein: CASSLASGTSGRTHEQYF

D gene: .
clone size: .
J gene: TRBJ2-7
V gene: TRBV7-9
CDR3 DNA: TGTGCCAGCAGCTTTTCGGACAGAACCTACGAGCAGTACTTC
CDR3 protein: CASSFSDRTYEQYF

D gene: TRBD2
clone size: .
J gene: TRBJ2-1
V gene: TRBV29-1
CDR3 DNA: TGCAGCGTCCGATCAGCGGGAGGGATATACAATGAGCAGTTCTTC
CDR3 protein: CSVRSAGGIYNEQFF

D gene: TRBD2
clone size: .
J gene: TRBJ2-6
V gene: TRBV5-1
CDR3 DNA: TGCGCCAGCAGCTTGGAGTCCAGCGGGAGTTTCGCTGGGGCCAACGTCCTGACTTTC
CDR3 protein: CASSLESSGSFAGANVLTF

D gene: .
clone size: .
J gene: TRBJ1-2
V gene: TRBV2
CDR3 DNA: TGTGCCAGCAGTGAATTGTCGTATGGCTACACCTTC
CDR3 protein: CASSELSYGYTF